This entry lists 20 T cell receptor beta chains sequenced from one sample in a study of sequential checkpoint blockade in melanoma. Treatment described: randomized to nivolumab then ipilimumab (arm A) or the reverse (arm B). Clones were read by immunoSEQ multiplex PCR, and TCRdb kept only the in-frame ones, dropping some. The sample comprises 9,500 to 11,000 clones, around four fifths of which are singletons, and over 9% rests with the top ten. This material consisted of CD8+ T cells sorted from blood (inferred from file names), taken from a patient given nivolumab and ipilimumab in sequence. These receptors originate from a human donor with melanoma.

This clone has only a few counts. Other nucleotide sequences from this sample produce the same CDR3. The V gene is TRBV9, the J gene TRBJ2-5, with TRBD1 matching over 9 bases. V was clipped by 3 bases and J by 4 bases; unmatched bases: 7. This CDR3 has 15 amino acids. Germline V gene data show CDR1 as SGDLS and CDR2 as YYNGEE. CDR3 protein: CASSAWDRARETQYF. The CDR3 region has the DNA TGTGCCAGCAGCGCCTGGGACAGGGCGAGAGAGACCCAGTACTTC.

The chain joins TRBV9 to TRBJ1-2, with D unclear. Germline V gives CDR1 SGDLS, CDR2 YYNGEE. The CDR3 runs 14 residues. The V end lost 3 bases, the J end lost 6 bases, and 15 bases lay between the germline ends. Written as DNA, the CDR3 is TGTGCCAGCAGCGCACCCCAACGAGGCGATGGCTACACCTTC. Translation gives CASSAPQRGDGYTF.

The chain couples TRBV7-9 to TRBJ2-5, with a possible D match to TRBD2 (5 bases). The CDR3 runs to 13 residues. Trimming took 3 bases from V and 2 from J, leaving 7 bases between them. Looked up from germline, CDR1 is SEHNR and CDR2 is FQNEAQ (reference sequence). As DNA, the CDR3 is TGTGCCAGCAGCTTCGGGGATCAAGAGACCCAGTACTTC. Translated: CASSFGDQETQYF.

The chain combines TRBV7-9 with TRBJ2-7; a possible D gene is TRBD1 (5 bases). The V gene's germline CDR1 is SEHNR and CDR2 FQNEAQ (reference sequence). V dropped 5 bases and J dropped 3 bases, with 8 bases sitting between them. The CDR3 extends over 12 amino acids. The CDR3 DNA reads as TGTGCCAGCAGCCAAGACAGCTACGAGCAGTACTTC. The encoded protein is CASSQDSYEQYF.

The chain joins TRBV6-1 to TRBJ2-2; possible D gene TRBD2, 6 bases. Germline CDR1 MNHNS, CDR2 SASEGT. Trimming stripped 8 bases from V and 2 bases from J, with 9 bases between. The CDR3 is 13 amino acids. The chain's CDR3 is CASREFNTGELFF. CDR3 sequence (DNA): TGTGCCAGCCGGGAGTTTAACACCGGGGAGCTGTTTTTT.

The rearrangement uses TRBV28 and TRBJ2-1; D ambiguous. From germline, CDR1 is MDHEN and CDR2 SYDVKM. The V gene lost 4 bases and the J gene lost 7 bases, with 8 bases spanning the gap. This CDR3 comprises 12 residues. The CDR3 protein is CASSSQQNEQFF. The CDR3 coding sequence is TGTGCCAGCAGTTCACAGCAAAATGAGCAGTTCTTC.

This chain uses TRBV7-3 with TRBJ2-3, with D perhaps matching TRBD1 (6 bases). This CDR3 comprises 11 residues. Germline assignment: CDR1 SGHTA and CDR2 FQGTGA. V was trimmed by 5 bases and J by 7 bases, leaving 7 bases between them. The CDR3 is CASSQGNTQYF. The CDR3 DNA reads TGTGCCAGCAGCCAGGGGAATACGCAGTATTTT.

This clone is a singleton in its sample. The gene calls are TRBV2 and TRBJ2-1; D may be TRBD2 (6 bases). There are 15 residues in the CDR3. V lost 0 bases and J lost 5, with 11 bases in between. Germline assignment: CDR1 SNHLY and CDR2 FYNNEI. The CDR3 loop reads CASSEAREIHNEQFF. The CDR3 nucleotides are TGTGCCAGCAGTGAAGCACGGGAGATCCACAATGAGCAGTTCTTC.

This clone was seen more than once but under ten times. The chain has TRBV18 and TRBJ2-1; the D gene is possibly TRBD1 (6 bases). Trimming took 6 bases from V and 3 from J, leaving 12 bases between them. CDR1 KGHSH and CDR2 LQKENI come from the germline V gene. CDR3 size: 14 residues. The CDR3 reads CASSPQGYYNEQFF. The CDR3 coding sequence is TGTGCCAGCTCCCCTCAGGGGTACTACAATGAGCAGTTCTTC.

This clone appeared a few times. The chain has TRBV19 and TRBJ2-7; 9 bases line up with TRBD1. Germline loops: CDR1 LNHDA, CDR2 SQIVND (reference sequence). V shed 5 bases and J 5 bases; nucleotides not matched to a gene: 10. This CDR3 is 15 amino acids long. The CDR3 protein is CASSPRDRAQDEQYF. CDR3 in DNA: TGTGCCAGTAGTCCCCGGGACAGGGCTCAGGACGAGCAGTACTTC.

The chain carries TRBV10-3 and TRBJ2-5; 13 nucleotides match TRBD2. CDR1 and CDR2 from the germline V gene are ENHRY and SYGVKD. The CDR3 runs to 15 residues. With V trimmed by 5 bases and J by 5 bases, 5 bases remained unmatched. In DNA form, the CDR3 reads TGTGCCATCAGTACTAGCGGGGGGGCCGGGGAGACCCAGTACTTC. This codes for CAISTSGGAGETQYF.

The chain combines TRBV4-1 with TRBJ2-7; 8 bases agree with TRBD2. The J segment lost 5 bases and the V segment lost 4 bases, leaving 10 bases of the junction unmatched. CDR3 size: 15 residues. Germline V CDR1 and CDR2: MGHRA, YSYEKL. CDR3 in amino acids: CASSPTGGPGNEQYF. CDR3 nucleotides: TGCGCCAGCAGCCCAACGGGGGGGCCCGGCAACGAGCAGTACTTC.

The chain links TRBV27 to TRBJ2-1; TRBD2 aligns across 16 bases. CDR1 and CDR2 from the germline V gene are MNHEY and SMNVEV (reference sequence). This CDR3 is 17 amino acids long. V lost 5 bases to trimming and J lost 4 bases; unmatched junction nucleotides: 5. The CDR3, as DNA: TGTGCCAGCAGTGGGACTAGCGGGAGGGCCTGGTACAATGAGCAGTTCTTC. Translation: CASSGTSGRAWYNEQFF.

The chain uses TRBV4-1 and TRBJ2-7; TRBD2 matches 13 bases. Trimming at V came to 3 bases and at J to 1 base, leaving 9 bases not matched to a gene. CDR1 is MGHRA and CDR2 is YSYEKL in the germline V gene. CDR3 length: 18 residues. Here the CDR3 DNA reads TGCGCCAGCAGCCAGGCCGGGACTAGCGGGGATTATTCCTACGAGCAGTACTTC. It is translated as CASSQAGTSGDYSYEQYF.

The chain carries TRBV14 and TRBJ1-5; D possibly corresponds to TRBD1 (5 bases). The CDR3 runs 14 residues. The ends were cut back, 4 bases at V and 4 bases at J, with 11 bases in the middle. CDR1 and CDR2 (germline): SGHDN, FVKESK. In nucleotides, the CDR3 is TGTGCCAGCAGCCGTCACGGGGGGAATCAGCCCCAGCATTTT. It encodes CASSRHGGNQPQHF.

This chain uses TRBV6-6 with TRBJ1-5; 8 bases line up with TRBD1. Germline lookup yields CDR1 MNHNY and CDR2 SVGAGI (reference sequence). This CDR3 contains 15 residues. J lost 4 bases, V lost 4 bases, and 6 bases had no gene match. The chain's CDR3 is CASSSGQGPNQPQHF. CDR3 coding DNA: TGTGCCAGCAGTTCCGGACAGGGACCAAATCAGCCCCAGCATTTT.

V gene TRBV11-2 combines with J gene TRBJ2-3; 9 bases line up with TRBD1. V gave up 5 bases and J gave up 6 bases; unmatched junction bases: 9. CDR3 length equals 15 residues. In germline, CDR1 is SGHAT, CDR2 FQNNGV. Here the CDR3 reads CASSTPGQGRDTQYF. The CDR3, as DNA: TGTGCCAGCAGCACCCCGGGACAGGGTCGGGATACGCAGTATTTT.

The chain employs TRBV7-9 and TRBJ2-7, with a possible D match to TRBD1 (6 bases). CDR1 and CDR2 (germline): SEHNR, FQNEAQ (reference sequence). Trimming cost V 5 bases and J 4 bases, with 9 bases left between them. This CDR3 is built from 12 residues. CDR3 amino acids: CASSEGQYEQYF. The CDR3 region has the DNA TGTGCCAGCAGCGAAGGACAGTACGAGCAGTACTTC. Full variable domain (rest looked up from reference TRBV7-9 and TRBJ2-7): DTGVSQNPRHKITKRGQNVTFRCDPISEHNRLYWYRQTLGQGPEFLTYFQNEAQLEKSRLLSDRFSAERPKGSFSTLEIQRTEQGDSAMYLCASSEGQYEQYFGPGTRLTVT.

The chain has TRBV2 and TRBJ1-5; D is possibly TRBD1 (5 bases). The V gene lost 6 bases and the J gene lost 2 bases, with 14 bases spanning the gap. Germline lookup yields CDR1 SNHLY and CDR2 FYNNEI. CDR3 size: 15 residues. The CDR3 DNA reads TGTGCCAGCAGACCCGGCGACAGCCGCAATCAGCCCCAGCATTTT. Protein product: CASRPGDSRNQPQHF.

V and J are TRBV13 and TRBJ2-5; 9 positions agree with TRBD2. V dropped 2 bases and J dropped 1; count of bases not matched to a gene: 5. The CDR3 consists of 16 residues. Per germline, CDR1 PRHDT and CDR2 FYEKMQ (reference sequence). The CDR3 loop is CASSLRSGRFQETQYF. The CDR3 bases are TGTGCCAGCAGCTTAAGGAGCGGGAGGTTCCAAGAGACCCAGTACTTC.